Listed below are T cell receptor beta chains from one sample, sequenced in a study of identical twins. TCRdb reanalysed the 5' RACE reads using MiXCR and keeps one entry per CDR3 protein. The sample shows hundreds of thousands of distinct CDR3 sequences, over 9% of them seen only once. A further study also used this sample, focusing on yellow fever vaccine responses in identical twins.

Sequences were obtained from PBMCs. Receptor source: a woman aged 18-29 years in good health. The CDR3 runs from the conserved cysteine through the conserved F or W. Each record gives: D gene, V gene, J gene, clone size, CDR3 protein, CDR3 DNA. The D gene is left open where the match is weak. Size tells how often a clone was seen (once, few, many) or the class of an expanded clone, and some rows leave it out.

-	TRBV6-6	TRBJ1-2	-	CASSYGDGYGYTF	TGTGCCAGCAGTTACGGGGATGGCTATGGCTACACCTTC
-	TRBV7-9	TRBJ2-2	many	CASSPGNGELFF	TGTGCCAGCAGCCCGGGTAACGGGGAGCTGTTTTTT
TRBD1	TRBV6-5	TRBJ2-3	few	CASSYSTGTGTDTQYF	TGTGCCAGCAGTTACTCAACCGGGACAGGGACAGATACGCAGTATTTT
-	TRBV11-2	TRBJ2-5	-	CASSLVAGDEETQYF	TGTGCCAGCAGCTTAGTGGCCGGGGATGAGGAGACCCAGTACTTC
-	TRBV9	TRBJ2-1	-	CASSVTTLYNEQFF	TGTGCCAGCAGCGTTACAACCCTCTACAATGAGCAGTTCTTC
TRBD2	TRBV5-5	TRBJ2-3	few	CASSYTSGTDTQYF	TGTGCCAGCAGCTACACTAGCGGCACAGATACGCAGTATTTT
TRBD1	TRBV25-1	TRBJ2-1	few	CASSEGGTGTVVGHEQFF	TGTGCCAGCAGTGAGGGGGGGACAGGGACCGTAGTCGGGCATGAGCAGTTCTTC
-	TRBV18	TRBJ2-1	few	CASSPRTVSYNEQFF	TGTGCCAGCTCACCACGGACTGTCTCCTACAATGAGCAGTTCTTC
-	TRBV24-1	TRBJ2-3	few	CATRTGITDTQYF	TGTGCCACCAGAACAGGGATCACAGATACGCAGTATTTT
TRBD2	TRBV29-1	TRBJ2-5	few	CSVKGASGQETQYF	TGCAGCGTAAAGGGAGCTAGCGGGCAAGAGACCCAGTACTTC
-	TRBV6-1	TRBJ2-3	few	CASIASVTDTQYF	TGTGCCAGCATTGCTAGCGTCACAGATACGCAGTATTTT
-	TRBV7-9	TRBJ2-3	few	CASSLVGDSSHTQYF	TGTGCCAGCAGCTTAGTCGGGGACTCATCCCATACGCAGTATTTT
-	TRBV24-1	TRBJ2-1	many	CATSDGRGGFF	TGTGCCACCAGTGACGGCCGGGGAGGGTTCTTC
-	TRBV5-1	TRBJ2-7	few	CASSFTGPGGAYEQYF	TGCGCCAGCAGCTTCACCGGACCAGGCGGCGCCTACGAGCAGTACTTC
-	TRBV15	TRBJ2-5	many	CATSRDEVAGSPQETQYF	TGTGCCACCAGCAGAGATGAGGTGGCGGGATCCCCACAAGAGACCCAGTACTTC
-	TRBV9	TRBJ2-5	many	CASSVELGEKTQYF	TGTGCCAGCAGCGTAGAATTAGGGGAAAAGACCCAGTACTTC
-	TRBV3-1	TRBJ2-1	-	CASSQSQAYYNEQFF	TGTGCCAGCAGCCAAAGTCAGGCCTACTACAATGAGCAGTTCTTC